The source of this T cell receptor (beta chain) is a study of T cell changes during pregnancy in multiple sclerosis. Only in-frame clones appear in the TCRdb table, and some are missing; sequencing was by immunoSEQ multiplex PCR. Found here are 85,000 to 100,000 clones, around 94% of them singletons; the top ten hold roughly 3%. V was trimmed by 3 bases and J by 2 bases, leaving 10 bases between them. This CDR3 comprises 14 residues. Germline CDR1 LNHDA, CDR2 SQIVND (reference sequence). The V and J genes are TRBV19 and TRBJ1-2; the D is unclear. The sequencing here drew on peripheral blood, taken in the first trimester of pregnancy. This receptor was obtained from a female donor with multiple sclerosis, enrolled in a pregnancy study. The DNA for the CDR3 is TGTGCCAGTAGTATTCGGGGTGGGAACTATGGCTACACCTTC. It codes for CASSIRGGNYGYTF.